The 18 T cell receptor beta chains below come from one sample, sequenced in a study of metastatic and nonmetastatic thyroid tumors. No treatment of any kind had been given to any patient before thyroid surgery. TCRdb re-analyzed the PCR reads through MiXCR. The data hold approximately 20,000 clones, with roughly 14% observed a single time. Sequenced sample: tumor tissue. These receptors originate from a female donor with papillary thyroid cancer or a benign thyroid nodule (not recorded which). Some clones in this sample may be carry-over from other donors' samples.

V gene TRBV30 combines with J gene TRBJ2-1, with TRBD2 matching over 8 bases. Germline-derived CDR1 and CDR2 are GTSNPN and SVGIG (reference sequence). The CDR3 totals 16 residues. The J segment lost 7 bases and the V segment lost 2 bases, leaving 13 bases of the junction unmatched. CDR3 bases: TGTGCCTGGAGTCCCCAGGGAGCGGGAGAGTTTAATGAGCAGTTCTTC. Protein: CAWSPQGAGEFNEQFF.

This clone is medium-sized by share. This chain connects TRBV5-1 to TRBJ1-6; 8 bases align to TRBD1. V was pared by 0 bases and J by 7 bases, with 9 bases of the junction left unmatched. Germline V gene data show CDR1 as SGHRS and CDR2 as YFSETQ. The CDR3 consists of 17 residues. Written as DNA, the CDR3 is TGCGCCAGCAGCTTGGGTCCCGGGACAGGCAAAAATTCACCCCTCCACTTT. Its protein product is CASSLGPGTGKNSPLHF.

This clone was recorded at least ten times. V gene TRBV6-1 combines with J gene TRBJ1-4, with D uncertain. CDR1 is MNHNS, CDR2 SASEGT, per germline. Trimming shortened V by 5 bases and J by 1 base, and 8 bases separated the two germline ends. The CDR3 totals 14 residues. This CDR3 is CASSPSRTNEKLFF. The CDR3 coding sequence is TGTGCCAGCAGTCCCTCTCGAACTAATGAAAAACTGTTTTTT.

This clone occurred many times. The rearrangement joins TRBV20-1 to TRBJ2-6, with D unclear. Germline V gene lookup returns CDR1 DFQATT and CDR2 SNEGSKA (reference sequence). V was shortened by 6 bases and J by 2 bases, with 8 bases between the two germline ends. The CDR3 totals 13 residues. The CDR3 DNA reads TGCAGTGCATGGAACCCTGGGGCCAACGTCCTGACTTTC. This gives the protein CSAWNPGANVLTF.

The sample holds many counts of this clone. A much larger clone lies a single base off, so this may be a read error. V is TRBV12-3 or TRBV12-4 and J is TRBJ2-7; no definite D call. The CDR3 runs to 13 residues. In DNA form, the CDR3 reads TGTGCCAGCGGTTTAGTTCCGATTTACGAGCAGTACTTC. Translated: CASGLVPIYEQYF.

CDR3 residues: CASSPISSWSEEQFF. The CDR3, as DNA: TGTGCCAGCAGCCCAATATCTAGCTGGAGTGAAGAGCAGTTCTTC. The V gene is TRBV12-3 or TRBV12-4, the J gene TRBJ2-1; D possibly corresponds to TRBD2 (5 bases). CDR3 length equals 15 residues. Trimming took off 6 bases at V and 10 bases at J, with 22 bases between the two ends.

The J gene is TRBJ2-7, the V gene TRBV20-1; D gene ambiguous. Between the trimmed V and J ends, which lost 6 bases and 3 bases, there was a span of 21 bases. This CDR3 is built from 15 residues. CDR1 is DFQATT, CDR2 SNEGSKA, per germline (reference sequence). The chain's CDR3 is CSAIQTPPFHYEQYF. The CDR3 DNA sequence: TGCAGTGCGATACAAACTCCACCCTTTCACTACGAGCAGTACTTC.

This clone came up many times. CDR3 region: CASRYGGETYNSPLHF. The CDR3 DNA reads as TGTGCCAGCAGATATGGCGGAGAGACCTATAATTCACCCCTCCACTTT. The chain carries TRBV27 and TRBJ1-6; D is ambiguous. This CDR3 comprises 16 residues. Germline CDR1 is MNHEY and CDR2 is SMNVEV (reference sequence). V was trimmed by 6 bases and J by 2 bases, leaving 14 bases between them.

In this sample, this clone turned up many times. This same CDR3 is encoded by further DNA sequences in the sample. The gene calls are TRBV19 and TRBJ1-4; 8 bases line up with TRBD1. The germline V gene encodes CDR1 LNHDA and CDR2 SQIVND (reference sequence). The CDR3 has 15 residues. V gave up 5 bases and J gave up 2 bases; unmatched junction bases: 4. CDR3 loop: CASSSRQGTNEKLFF. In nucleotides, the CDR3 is TGTGCCAGTAGTTCTCGACAGGGGACTAATGAAAAACTGTTTTTT.

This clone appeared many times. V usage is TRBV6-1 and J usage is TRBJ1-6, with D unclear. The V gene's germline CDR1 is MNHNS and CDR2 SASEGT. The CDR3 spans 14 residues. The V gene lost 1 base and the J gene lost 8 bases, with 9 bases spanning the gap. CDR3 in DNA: TGTGCCAGCAGTGAAGTCCCGAGTTATTCACCCCTCCACTTT. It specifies CASSEVPSYSPLHF.

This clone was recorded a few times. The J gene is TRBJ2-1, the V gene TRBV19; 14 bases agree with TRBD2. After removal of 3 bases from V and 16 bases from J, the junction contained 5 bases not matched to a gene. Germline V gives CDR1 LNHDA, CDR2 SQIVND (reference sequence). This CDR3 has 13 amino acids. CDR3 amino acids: CASSMGTSGSGFF. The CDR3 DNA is TGTGCCAGTAGTATGGGGACTAGCGGGAGTGGATTCTTC. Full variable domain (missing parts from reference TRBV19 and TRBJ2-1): DGGITQSPKYLFRKEGQNVTLSCEQNLNHDAMYWYRQDPGQGLRLIYYSQIVNDFQKGDIAEGYSVSREKKESFPLTVTSAQKNPTAFYLCASSMGTSGSGFFGPGTRLTVL.

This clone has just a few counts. The CDR3 reads CASSPGLVGGVGSYNEQFF. CDR3 DNA sequence: TGCGCCAGCAGCCCGGGGCTGGTGGGGGGGGTAGGGTCCTACAATGAGCAGTTCTTC. The V and J genes are TRBV5-1 and TRBJ2-1; TRBD2 matches at 7 bases. After removal of 4 bases from V and 1 base from J, the junction contained 17 bases not matched to a gene. CDR3 length: 19 amino acids. The germline CDR1 and CDR2 sequences are SGHRS and YFSETQ.

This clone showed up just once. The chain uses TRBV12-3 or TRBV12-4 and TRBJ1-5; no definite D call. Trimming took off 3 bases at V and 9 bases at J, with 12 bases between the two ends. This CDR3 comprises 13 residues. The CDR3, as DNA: TGTGCCAGCAGTTTTTCGTCTATTCTGCCCCAGCATTTT. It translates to CASSFSSILPQHF.

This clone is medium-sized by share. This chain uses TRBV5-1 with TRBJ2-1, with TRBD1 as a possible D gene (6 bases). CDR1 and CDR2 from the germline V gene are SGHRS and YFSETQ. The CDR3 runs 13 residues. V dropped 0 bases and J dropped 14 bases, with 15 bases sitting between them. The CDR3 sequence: CASSLALGADKFF. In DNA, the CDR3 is TGCGCCAGCAGCTTGGCCTTGGGGGCAGATAAGTTCTTC.

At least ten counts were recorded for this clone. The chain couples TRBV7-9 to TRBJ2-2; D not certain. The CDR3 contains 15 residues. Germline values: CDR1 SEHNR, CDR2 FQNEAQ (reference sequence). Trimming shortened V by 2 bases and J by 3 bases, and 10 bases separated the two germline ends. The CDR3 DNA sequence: TGTGCCAGCAGCTTAAGCTCGCCGGACACCGGGGAGCTGTTTTTT. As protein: CASSLSSPDTGELFF.

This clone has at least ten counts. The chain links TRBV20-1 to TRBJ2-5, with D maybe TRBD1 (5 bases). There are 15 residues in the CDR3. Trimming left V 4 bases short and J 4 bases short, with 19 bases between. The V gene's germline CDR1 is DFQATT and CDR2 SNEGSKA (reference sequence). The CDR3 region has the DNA TGCAGTGCTAAGACAGCCTTGCTTCGATCAGAGACCCAGTACTTC. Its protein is CSAKTALLRSETQYF.

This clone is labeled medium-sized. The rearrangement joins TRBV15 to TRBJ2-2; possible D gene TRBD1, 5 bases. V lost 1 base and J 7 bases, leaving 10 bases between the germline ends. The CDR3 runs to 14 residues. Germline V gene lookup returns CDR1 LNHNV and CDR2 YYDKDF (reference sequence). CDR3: CATSRGQIIGELFF. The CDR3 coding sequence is TGTGCCACCAGCAGAGGACAGATTATCGGGGAGCTGTTTTTT.

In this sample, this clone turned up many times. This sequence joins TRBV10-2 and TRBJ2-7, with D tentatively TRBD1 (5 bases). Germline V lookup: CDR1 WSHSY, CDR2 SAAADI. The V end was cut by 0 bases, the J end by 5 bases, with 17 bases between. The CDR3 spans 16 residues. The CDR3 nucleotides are TGCGCCAGCAGTGAGTCCCAGGGTTCCTTCATCCACGAGCAGTACTTC. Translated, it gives CASSESQGSFIHEQYF.